Sequencing of this TCR beta chain was carried out in a study of blood T cell repertoires in COVID-19. As for the study in general: There were acute and convalescent COVID-19 samples, and they came from the United States, Italy and Spain. PBMCs, B-cell-depleted T cells, or T cells provided the cDNA or gDNA that made up the material.

Per the original methods: Quantification of nucleated cells was approximated via reference gene primer amplification. Data came from immunoSEQ multiplex PCR; TCRdb stores just in-frame clones and leaves some out. From that table come the V and J calls and clone size; the DNA was used to work out D and trimming. The data show over 70,000 clones, with more than 80% seen just once and around 10% held by the top ten. This CDR3 spans 15 amino acids. Germline-derived CDR1 and CDR2 are SNHLY and FYNNEI. With 1 base clipped from V and 3 bases from J, the junction kept 5 bases outside the gene matches. The sequencing sample was made of peripheral blood. This chain uses TRBV2 with TRBJ1-1; 7 nucleotides match TRBD1. This TCR was sampled from a woman in her seventies with acute or convalescent COVID-19. CDR3 region: CASSEDVTGYTEAFF. The DNA for the CDR3 is TGTGCCAGCAGTGAAGATGTGACAGGGTACACTGAAGCTTTCTTT.